These T cell receptor beta chains were read from a single sample in a study of regulatory T cells in long-lasting Graves disease. TCRdb analysed the multiplex PCR reads with MiXCR anew, one entry per CDR3 protein. This sample yields about 290,000 distinct CDR3 sequences, of which around 23% are seen a single time; roughly three fifths belongs to the top ten. Specimen: peripheral blood mononuclear cells (PBMCs), collected when the disease was refractory, from a patient treated with antithyroid drugs. These receptors were obtained from a female donor with Graves disease. The CDR3 runs from the conserved cysteine through the conserved F or W. Each record gives: CDR3 protein, J gene, CDR3 length, D gene, V gene. A D gene is named only where the DNA matches it firmly.

CDR3: CASSPSQGAGETQYF; J: TRBJ2-5; length: 15; D: TRBD1; V: TRBV7-9
CDR3: CSARTSGRGNEQYF; J: TRBJ2-7; length: 14; D: TRBD2; V: TRBV20-1
CDR3: CAISGSYEQYF; J: TRBJ2-7; length: 11; D: NA; V: TRBV10-3
CDR3: CASSYTNEQFF; J: TRBJ2-1; length: 11; D: NA; V: TRBV6-5
CDR3: CASSLAGTNYEQYF; J: TRBJ2-7; length: 14; D: NA; V: TRBV5-1
CDR3: CASGASLNRDTQYF; J: TRBJ2-3; length: 14; D: NA; V: TRBV6-1
CDR3: CASSFNTGMNTEAFF; J: TRBJ1-1; length: 15; D: NA; V: TRBV5-6
CDR3: CASSPYRGQEAFF; J: TRBJ1-1; length: 13; D: TRBD1; V: TRBV28
CDR3: CASSQDQTSGFYEQYF; J: TRBJ2-7; length: 16; D: TRBD2; V: TRBV4-3
CDR3: CASSTGLTAKNIQYF; J: TRBJ2-4; length: 15; D: NA; V: TRBV2
CDR3: CSARQGTNTGELFF; J: TRBJ2-2; length: 14; D: NA; V: TRBV20-1
CDR3: CSARDSREGGETQYF; J: TRBJ2-5; length: 15; D: TRBD2; V: TRBV20-1
CDR3: CASSTNREETQYF; J: TRBJ2-5; length: 13; D: NA; V: TRBV5-5
CDR3: CASRLSTGQNTGELFF; J: TRBJ2-2; length: 16; D: NA; V: TRBV5-1
CDR3: CASSLGGGGGEAFF; J: TRBJ1-1; length: 14; D: NA; V: TRBV11-2
CDR3: CASSLSAGAYEQYF; J: TRBJ2-7; length: 14; D: TRBD2; V: TRBV7-8
CDR3: CASSFHGETQYF; J: TRBJ2-5; length: 12; D: NA; V: TRBV7-9
CDR3: CATGGQLQETQYF; J: TRBJ2-5; length: 13; D: NA; V: TRBV19
CDR3: CASRLRWGALGETQYF; J: TRBJ2-5; length: 16; D: NA; V: TRBV27
CDR3: CAWDRGSTEAFF; J: TRBJ1-1; length: 12; D: NA; V: TRBV30
CDR3: CASSSRTGAPIQYF; J: TRBJ2-4; length: 14; D: TRBD1; V: TRBV28
CDR3: CSARGTVVAKNIQYF; J: TRBJ2-4; length: 15; D: NA; V: TRBV20-1
CDR3: CASSLEGRGEAFF; J: TRBJ1-1; length: 13; D: NA; V: TRBV7-9
CDR3: CASSQVEQRTLRARQPQHF; J: TRBJ1-5; length: 19; D: NA; V: TRBV3-2
CDR3: CASSYGPFSGNTIYF; J: TRBJ1-3; length: 15; D: NA; V: TRBV6-2/TRBV6-3
CDR3: CSAPGTAEKLFF; J: TRBJ1-4; length: 12; D: TRBD1; V: TRBV20-1
CDR3: CASSPWDEQYF; J: TRBJ2-7; length: 11; D: NA; V: TRBV7-8
CDR3: CASSQYGTEAFF; J: TRBJ1-1; length: 12; D: NA; V: TRBV4-1
CDR3: CASSLALAGGRETQYF; J: TRBJ2-5; length: 16; D: TRBD2; V: TRBV7-2
CDR3: CASRGFGRLVEVFF; J: TRBJ1-1; length: 14; D: NA; V: TRBV19
CDR3: CASRQGAPYEQYF; J: TRBJ2-7; length: 13; D: TRBD1; V: TRBV6-2/TRBV6-3
CDR3: CASSLWGGNQETQYF; J: TRBJ2-5; length: 15; D: NA; V: TRBV11-3
CDR3: CASSYGQGTEKLFF; J: TRBJ1-4; length: 14; D: TRBD1; V: TRBV6-5
CDR3: CASSQRGTGWSQYF; J: TRBJ2-5; length: 14; D: NA; V: TRBV28
CDR3: CSATSGRGPETQYF; J: TRBJ2-5; length: 14; D: TRBD2; V: TRBV20-1
CDR3: CASSAAVGGEKLFF; J: TRBJ1-4; length: 14; D: NA; V: TRBV28
CDR3: CASSTAYGANVLTF; J: TRBJ2-6; length: 14; D: NA; V: TRBV19
CDR3: CATSRDRGSDTIYF; J: TRBJ1-3; length: 14; D: TRBD1; V: TRBV15
CDR3: CASSLLEAGSYNEQFF; J: TRBJ2-1; length: 16; D: NA; V: TRBV28